The clone carrying this TCR beta chain was seen only once. These data come from a study of blood T cells in healthy people across ages. The CDR3 is 13 amino acids. The germline V gene has CDR1 MDHEN and CDR2 SYDVKM. V gave up 6 bases and J gave up 4 bases, with 12 bases separating them. A sample-barcoded 5' primer and a J-beta primer mix were used in a second PCR of roughly 7 to 12 cycles. Each CDR3 protein is one row after TCRdb ran MiXCR on the 5' RACE reads. The sample comprises 500,000 to 650,000 distinct CDR3 sequences, approximately 26% of which are singletons, and approximately 3.7% rests with the top ten. This sample also appeared in a second study, on T cells of mothers and their children. Per that study: Donation came from three healthy Caucasian mothers together with their six children.

The gene calls are TRBV28 and TRBJ1-2; no clear D. Sequencing input: blood. The TCR sequence derives from a boy between 2 and 10 years old in good health. The CDR3, as DNA: TGTGCCAGCAGCTTGTTTAAGGGCTATGGCTACACCTTC. This translates into CASSLFKGYGYTF.